What follows are 27 T cell receptor beta chains derived from one specimen sequenced in a study of shared clonotypes between healthy human individuals. The data were produced by immunoSEQ multiplex PCR, yet TCRdb's version contains in-frame clones alone and is incomplete. Of about 2 million clones in the sample, about 95% were seen once. Only CD45RO-negative cells positively selected for CCR7 counted as naive CD8 cells, so terminally differentiated effector memory CD45RA+ cells were excluded. The sample comprised naive CD8+ T cells sorted from blood. The origin of the receptors is a man aged 18 to 30 in good health.

This clone was observed a single time. The chain couples TRBV7-9 to TRBJ1-1; TRBD1 agrees at 8 bases. CDR1 SEHNR and CDR2 FQNEAQ come from the germline V gene (reference sequence). The CDR3 extends over 15 amino acids. V lost 0 bases to trimming and J lost 4 bases; unmatched junction nucleotides: 4. The CDR3 DNA follows: TGTGCCAGCAGCTTAGCACAGGGGGGCTCCACTGAAGCTTTCTTT. The encoded protein is CASSLAQGGSTEAFF.

The gene calls are TRBV28 and TRBJ1-5; D possibly corresponds to TRBD1 (6 bases). CDR1 is MDHEN and CDR2 is SYDVKM in the germline V gene. Deletions cut 3 bases from V and 6 bases from J, with 18 bases between. The CDR3 contains 16 residues. The CDR3 DNA follows: TGTGCCAGCAGTTTGAATTCGGGCAGGGGCGGTCAGCCCCAGCATTTT. Protein sequence: CASSLNSGRGGQPQHF.

V gene TRBV28 combines with J gene TRBJ2-5, with 7 positions matching TRBD2. J lost 0 bases, V lost 5 bases, and 3 bases had no gene match. This CDR3 spans 14 amino acids. Germline CDR1 reads MDHEN; CDR2 reads SYDVKM. The DNA for the CDR3 is TGTGCCAGCAGTCCCGCGGGGGACCAAGAGACCCAGTACTTC. Protein: CASSPAGDQETQYF.

The chain joins TRBV10-3 to TRBJ1-1; D is undetermined. The CDR3 consists of 14 residues. V gave up 5 bases and J gave up 1 base, with 11 bases separating them. Looked up from germline, CDR1 is ENHRY and CDR2 is SYGVKD. The CDR3 region has the DNA TGTGCCATCAGTACACCCGCCTCGAACACTGAAGCTTTCTTT. Encoded protein: CAISTPASNTEAFF.

The rearrangement joins TRBV30 to TRBJ2-7, with TRBD2 as a possible D gene (6 bases). The CDR3 sequence is 15 residues long. CDR1 GTSNPN and CDR2 SVGIG come from the germline V gene (reference sequence). Trimming shortened V by 0 bases and J by 6 bases, and 18 bases separated the two germline ends. This CDR3 reads CAWSVLQALEGEQYF. The CDR3 DNA reads TGTGCCTGGAGTGTTCTACAGGCCCTGGAGGGCGAGCAGTACTTC.

This clone was observed a handful of times. The sample carries other DNA sequences with the same CDR3. The V call is TRBV30, the J call TRBJ1-2; tentatively, D is TRBD1 (5 bases). Germline CDR1 is GTSNPN and CDR2 is SVGIG (reference sequence). This CDR3 spans 12 amino acids. Deletions cut 4 bases from V and 2 bases from J, with 8 bases between. CDR3 sequence (DNA): TGTGCCTGGACCGACAGCAACTATGGCTACACCTTC. Amino acids: CAWTDSNYGYTF.

The V and J genes are TRBV4-1 and TRBJ2-7; D remains ambiguous. CDR3 length equals 15 residues. From germline, CDR1 is MGHRA and CDR2 YSYEKL. Trimming pared 1 base from V and 1 base from J, leaving 11 bases between. DNA of the CDR3: TGCGCCAGCAGCCAAGTGTCACAGCCATCCTACGAGCAGTACTTC. Encoded protein: CASSQVSQPSYEQYF.

The V call is TRBV10-2, the J call TRBJ2-7, with D possibly TRBD1 on 5 matching bases. Germline CDR1 WSHSY, CDR2 SAAADI. The germline V and J ends were trimmed by 8 bases and 6 bases, with 11 bases remaining between them. CDR3 length: 11 amino acids. The CDR3 loop is CASDQGSEQYF. The CDR3 region has the DNA TGCGCCAGCGACCAGGGTAGCGAGCAGTACTTC.

This clone was detected only a few times. This sequence joins TRBV10-1 and TRBJ1-6; possible D gene TRBD1, 6 bases. CDR3 length equals 15 residues. Between the trimmed V and J ends, which lost 6 bases and 3 bases, there was a span of 12 bases. Germline V gene data show CDR1 as WNHNN and CDR2 as SYGVQD (reference sequence). The CDR3 loop reads CASREQGDYNSPLHF. The CDR3 DNA sequence: TGCGCCAGCAGGGAACAGGGCGACTATAATTCACCCCTCCACTTT.

This clone was found once. The gene calls are TRBV30 and TRBJ2-1; TRBD2 aligns across 9 bases. The CDR3 has 14 amino acids. CDR1 and CDR2 from the germline V gene are GTSNPN and SVGIG (reference sequence). Trimming at V came to 0 bases and at J to 15 bases, leaving 12 bases not matched to a gene. The CDR3 reads CAWSVAGGPSTPFF. DNA for the CDR3: TGTGCCTGGAGTGTGGCGGGAGGGCCAAGTACTCCGTTCTTC.

J is TRBJ2-7 and V is TRBV6-1; D is unresolved. Germline CDR1 is MNHNS and CDR2 is SASEGT. CDR3 length: 15 residues. Trimming removed 1 base at V and 2 bases at J, with 12 bases between. CDR3 in amino acids: CASSEVGSGAYEQYF. The CDR3 DNA is TGTGCCAGCAGTGAAGTGGGTAGTGGAGCCTACGAGCAGTACTTC.

A word on this clone: Other DNA sequences of this sample code for an identical CDR3. The chain combines TRBV6-5 with TRBJ1-2; TRBD1 matches at 7 bases. This CDR3 region has 13 residues. After removal of 2 bases from V and 4 bases from J, the junction contained 1 base not matched to a gene. CDR1 MNHEY and CDR2 SVGAGI come from the germline V gene. The CDR3 here is CASSYRTGYGYTF. CDR3 DNA sequence: TGTGCCAGCAGTTACCGGACAGGCTATGGCTACACCTTC.

The chain recombines TRBV27 with TRBJ1-5, with a weak D call TRBD1 (5 bases). The germline V and J ends were trimmed by 3 bases and 3 bases, with 18 bases remaining between them. The CDR3 has 17 amino acids. Per the germline V gene, CDR1 is MNHEY and CDR2 is SMNVEV (reference sequence). This chain's CDR3 is CASSFLPRGGINQPQHF. In DNA form, the CDR3 reads TGTGCCAGCAGTTTCCTACCCCGGGGGGGAATCAATCAGCCCCAGCATTTT.

The gene calls are TRBV9 and TRBJ1-2; maybe TRBD1 (5 bases). V was clipped by 3 bases and J by 6 bases, with 21 bases between them. CDR1 is SGDLS, CDR2 YYNGEE, per germline. The CDR3 runs to 16 residues. DNA of the CDR3: TGTGCCAGCAGCGCCGGACTGGGGGGGGTGCTTGATGGCTACACCTTC. Protein: CASSAGLGGVLDGYTF.

V usage is TRBV30 and J usage is TRBJ2-5; 8 bases match TRBD1. The closer fit of TRBJ2-7 to the DNA end suggests the J call may be wrong. The germline V gene has CDR1 GTSNPN and CDR2 SVGIG (reference sequence). This CDR3 has 13 amino acids. DNA of the CDR3: TGTGCCTGGGACAGACAGGGGTCCTACGAGCAGTACTTC. Translating gives CAWDRQGSYEQYF.

This sequence joins TRBV12-5 and TRBJ2-5, with D unclear. This CDR3 has 14 residues. V lost 2 bases to trimming and J lost 4 bases, with 11 bases between them. CDR1 is LGHNT, CDR2 FRNRAP, per germline. CDR3 protein: CASGLYGSLETQYF. The CDR3 coding sequence is TGTGCTAGTGGTTTGTACGGGTCTCTAGAGACCCAGTACTTC.

This rearrangement joins TRBV6-5 to TRBJ2-3, with D unclear. Trimming removed 2 bases from V and 4 bases from J, with 10 bases in between. The CDR3 covers 14 residues. Germline CDR1 reads MNHEY; CDR2 reads SVGAGI. CDR3 DNA sequence: TGTGCCAGCAGTTACGAGTCCCGACCAGATACGCAGTATTTT. Its translation is CASSYESRPDTQYF.

This chain uses TRBV28 with TRBJ2-2; 12 bases match TRBD1. J lost 5 bases, V lost 5 bases, and 9 bases had no gene match. Germline-derived CDR1 and CDR2 are MDHEN and SYDVKM. The length of the CDR3 is 17 residues. The CDR3: CASSTRDRGLETGELFF. The CDR3 bases are TGTGCCAGCAGTACCCGGGACAGGGGGCTAGAAACCGGGGAGCTGTTTTTT.

About this clone itself: The same CDR3 is also encoded by other DNA sequences in this sample. The genes are TRBV11-2 and TRBJ2-7, with unresolved D. V lost 1 base and J 4 bases, leaving 8 bases between the germline ends. In germline, CDR1 is SGHAT, CDR2 FQNNGV. This CDR3 has 13 amino acids. The CDR3 nucleotides are TGTGCCAGCAGCTTAGCCCCCGGATACGAGCAGTACTTC. Translated, it gives CASSLAPGYEQYF.

A note on this clone: Different DNA sequences within this sample yield the same CDR3. The V and J genes are TRBV5-4 and TRBJ2-7; D call uncertain. Trimming took 1 base from V and 1 from J, leaving 6 bases between them. CDR1 SGHNT and CDR2 YYREEE come from the germline V gene (reference sequence). This CDR3 has 13 residues. CDR3 sequence reads: CASSLTPSYEQYF. The CDR3 DNA sequence: TGTGCCAGCAGCTTGACGCCGTCCTACGAGCAGTACTTC.

The genes are TRBV27 and TRBJ1-2; possible D gene TRBD1, 6 bases. Trimming cost V 4 bases and J 4 bases, with 16 bases left between them. Germline V lookup: CDR1 MNHEY, CDR2 SMNVEV (reference sequence). CDR3 length: 15 residues. The DNA for the CDR3 is TGTGCCAGCAGTTCAATACAGACAGGCCCCTATGGCTACACCTTC. Encoded protein: CASSSIQTGPYGYTF.

CDR3 DNA: TGTGCCAGCAGTTCCGGGCCCTACAGGGATGGAGGCTACGAGCAGTACTTC. Translation: CASSSGPYRDGGYEQYF. V gene TRBV27 combines with J gene TRBJ2-7; the D gene is possibly TRBD1 (6 bases). This CDR3 comprises 17 residues. V was trimmed by 4 bases and J by 3 bases, leaving 22 bases between them. The germline CDR1 and CDR2 sequences are MNHEY and SMNVEV (reference sequence).

This rearrangement joins TRBV7-9 to TRBJ2-3, with 12 bases matching TRBD2. With 2 bases clipped from V and 5 bases from J, the junction kept 2 bases outside the gene matches. The CDR3 has 15 amino acids. CDR1 and CDR2 (germline): SEHNR, FQNEAQ (reference sequence). The CDR3 is CASSLLAGGLDTQYF. DNA for the CDR3: TGTGCCAGCAGCTTACTAGCGGGAGGGCTAGATACGCAGTATTTT.

J is TRBJ1-2 and V is TRBV6-6; a possible D gene is TRBD1 (6 bases). From germline, CDR1 is MNHNY and CDR2 SVGAGI (reference sequence). CDR3 length: 13 residues. The ends were cut back, 0 bases at V and 8 bases at J, with 10 bases in the middle. The CDR3 DNA reads TGTGCCAGCAGTTACTCGGCAGGGGAAGGCTACACCTTC. Translating gives CASSYSAGEGYTF.

Remarks on this clone: The sample holds other DNA sequences that translate to the same CDR3. The chain employs TRBV5-1 and TRBJ2-1; TRBD2 matches 9 bases. The CDR3 has 15 residues. V lost 2 bases to trimming and J lost 1 base; unmatched junction nucleotides: 1. In germline, CDR1 is SGHRS, CDR2 YFSETQ. CDR3 sequence (DNA): TGCGCCAGCAGCTTCAGCGGGGGGTCCTACAATGAGCAGTTCTTC. The encoded protein is CASSFSGGSYNEQFF.

This clone was seen more than once but under ten times. The chain recombines TRBV29-1 with TRBJ1-3; no definite D call. The germline V gene encodes CDR1 SQVTM and CDR2 ANQGSEA. The CDR3 is 14 amino acids. Trimming stripped 4 bases from V and 0 bases from J, with 10 bases between. Here the CDR3 reads CSVALWSSGNTIYF. The CDR3 coding sequence is TGCAGCGTTGCTTTATGGTCCTCTGGAAACACCATATATTTT.

The V call is TRBV10-3, the J call TRBJ2-7; the match to TRBD2 covers 9 bases. Per the germline V gene, CDR1 is ENHRY and CDR2 is SYGVKD. The CDR3 length is 15 residues. V was clipped by 8 bases and J by 2 bases; unmatched bases: 10. The CDR3 DNA is TGTGCCATCGGGGGAGAGCGGGAGGTAACCTACGAGCAGTACTTC. Translation gives CAIGGEREVTYEQYF.